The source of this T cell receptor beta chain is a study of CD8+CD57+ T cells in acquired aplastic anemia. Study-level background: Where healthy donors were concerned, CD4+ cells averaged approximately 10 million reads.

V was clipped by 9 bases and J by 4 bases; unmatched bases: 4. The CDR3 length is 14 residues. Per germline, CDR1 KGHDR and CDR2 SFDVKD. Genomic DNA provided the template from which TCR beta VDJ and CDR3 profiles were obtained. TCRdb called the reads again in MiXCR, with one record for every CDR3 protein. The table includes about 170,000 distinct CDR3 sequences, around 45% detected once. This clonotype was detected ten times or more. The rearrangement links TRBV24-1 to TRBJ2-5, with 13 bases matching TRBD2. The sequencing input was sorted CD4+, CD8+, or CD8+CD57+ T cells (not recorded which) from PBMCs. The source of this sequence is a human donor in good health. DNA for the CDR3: TGTGCCACCGGAGGACTAGCGGGAGTAGAGACCCAGTACTTC. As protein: CATGGLAGVETQYF.